This T cell receptor (beta chain) was sequenced in a study of shared clonotypes between healthy human individuals. V lost 3 bases and J 0 bases, leaving 7 bases between the germline ends. Germline loops: CDR1 SGHKS, CDR2 YYEKEE (reference sequence). CDR3 size: 13 residues. Using immunoSEQ multiplex PCR, the repertoire was profiled, and TCRdb retains in-frame clones only, with some absent. Of around 2,000,000 clones in the sample, just under 95% were seen once. The naive CD8 subset, CD45RO-negative cells positively selected for CCR7, excluded terminally differentiated effector memory CD45RA+ cells. Study outcomes and limitations: Non-shared clonotypes showed lower generation probabilities than clonotypes common to all four donors.

On this clone itself: What it recognizes is unknown.

Material: naive CD8+ T cells sorted from blood. J is TRBJ2-7 and V is TRBV5-5; TRBD1 is a possible D gene (5 bases). The clonotype originates from a man younger than 30 in good health. The CDR3 DNA is TGTGCCAGCAGCTCGGACATCTCCTACGAGCAGTACTTC. It yields the protein CASSSDISYEQYF.